Following are 30 T cell receptor beta chains from one sample sequenced in a study of T cells in women clearing cervical HPV infection. The assay was immunoSEQ multiplex PCR, and TCRdb's table has in-frame clones only and misses some. The sample is made up of roughly 48,000 clones, and the top ten hold roughly 1.6% of it. Material: blood buffy coat. These receptors all stem from a woman between 18 and 75 years old with a cervical HPV16 infection that either progressed to CIN3+ or cleared (not recorded which).

On this clone: The CDR3 end lies 3 residues beyond the end of the read and is filled in from the germline J gene. The V and J genes are TRBV11-3 and TRBJ2-7, with D possibly matching TRBD1 (5 bases). V shed 8 bases and J shed 0 bases, with 8 bases lying between them. The germline V gene has CDR1 SGHNT and CDR2 YENEEA. The CDR3 runs 12 residues. The part of the CDR3 DNA that was read is TGTGCCAGCTCGGACAACTCCTACGAG. Translating gives CASSDNSYE. The CDR3 as a whole reads CASSDNSYEQYF.

Concerning this clone itself: The sequence runs out 3 residues before the end of the CDR3; the remainder is reconstructed from the germline J gene. V and J are TRBV20-1 and TRBJ2-3; TRBD2 is a possible D gene (6 bases). Per the germline V gene, CDR1 is DFQATT and CDR2 is SNEGSKA (reference sequence). The CDR3 runs to 14 residues. With 1 base removed from V and 1 base from J, the gap between germline ends came to 9 bases. CDR3 in amino acids: CSARGASGTDTQYF. Incomplete CDR3 DNA: TGCAGTGCTAGAGGTGCTAGCGGCACAGATACG.

Of note for this clone: The read halts 3 residues ahead of the CDR3 end, with the missing end drawn from the germline J gene. The V and J genes are TRBV5-1 and TRBJ2-7; D gene ambiguous. The CDR3 sequence is 13 residues long. Germline V gene data show CDR1 as SGHRS and CDR2 as YFSETQ. Deletions cut 1 base from V and 3 bases from J, with 8 bases between. CDR3 sequence reads: CASSLSNSYEQYF. The CDR3 DNA, read in part, is TGCGCCAGCAGCTTGAGTAACAGCTACGAG.

Regarding this clone: The read ends 3 residues before the CDR3 terminus; that terminus is restored from the germline J gene. V is TRBV7-2 and J is TRBJ2-2; no firm D call. The germline gives CDR1 SGHTA, CDR2 FQGNSA. The ends were cut back, 4 bases at V and 7 bases at J, with 13 bases in the middle. CDR3 size: 14 residues. The part of the CDR3 DNA that was read is TGTGCCAGCAGCTCCTTAGCCTTGGGCGGGGAG. The encoded protein is CASSSLALGGE. The whole CDR3 reads CASSSLALGGELFF.

Notes on this clone: The CDR3 extends 3 residues past the end of the read, so its final part is completed from the germline J gene. The V gene is TRBV28, the J gene TRBJ2-2, with D maybe TRBD1 (6 bases). The germline CDR1 and CDR2 sequences are MDHEN and SYDVKM. CDR3 length: 15 residues. V lost 6 bases to trimming and J lost 0 bases, with 11 bases between them. CDR3 DNA (partial): TGTGCCAGCAGGCCACAGGGACCGAACACCGGGGAG. This codes for CASRPQGPNTGE. The entire CDR3 protein reads CASRPQGPNTGELFF.

Concerning this clone itself: The missing CDR3 end, 3 residues past where the read stops, is filled in from the germline J gene. The rearrangement uses TRBV5-1 and TRBJ2-1; a possible D gene is TRBD2 (6 bases). CDR3 size: 15 residues. V lost 3 bases, J lost 6 bases, and 16 bases lay in between. Germline V CDR1 and CDR2: SGHRS, YFSETQ. CDR3 DNA (partial): TGCGCCAGCAGCTCGGGCGCCGGGACTTTCAATGAG. Its protein is CASSSGAGTFNE. In full, the CDR3 is CASSSGAGTFNEQFF.

With regard to this clone: The CDR3 end lies 3 residues beyond the end of the read and is filled in from the germline J gene. The chain employs TRBV10-2 and TRBJ2-1; D perhaps matches TRBD2 (6 bases). Trimming pared 3 bases from V and 4 bases from J, leaving 13 bases between. The CDR3 loop spans 15 amino acids. CDR1 and CDR2 (germline): WSHSY, SAAADI. CDR3 protein: CASSDGGGLYNEQFF. The CDR3 bases that were read are TGCGCCAGCAGTGACGGGGGAGGCCTTTACAATGAG.

The CDR3 sequence is CSARGTGAGDTEAFF. The CDR3 DNA, read in part, is TGCAGTGCTAGAGGGACAGGGGCCGGGGACACTGAA. J is TRBJ1-1 and V is TRBV20-1; 9 bases fit TRBD1. The read falls 3 residues short of the CDR3 end, and the missing part is taken from the germline J gene. The germline gives CDR1 DFQATT, CDR2 SNEGSKA (reference sequence). J lost 3 bases, V lost 1 base, and 6 bases had no gene match. The CDR3 sequence is 15 residues long.

As regards this clone: The read ends 3 residues before the CDR3 terminus; that terminus is restored from the germline J gene. V is TRBV10-3 and J is TRBJ1-2, with 7 bases identical to TRBD1. This CDR3 spans 14 amino acids. After removal of 6 bases from V and 1 base from J, the junction contained 5 bases not matched to a gene. CDR1 is ENHRY and CDR2 is SYGVKD in the germline V gene. The sequenced CDR3 bases are TGTGCCATCAGGTTCGGACAGGATAACTATGGC. Translating gives CAIRFGQDNYG. The CDR3, in full, reads CAIRFGQDNYGYTF.

As regards this clone: The DNA ends 3 residues before the CDR3 does, and the rest of the CDR3 is filled in from the germline J gene. The chain couples TRBV7-9 to TRBJ2-5; TRBD1 matches 9 bases. The length of the CDR3 is 15 residues. From germline, CDR1 is SEHNR and CDR2 FQNEAQ (reference sequence). Trimming cost V 2 bases and J 4 bases; bases outside gene matches: 5. Incomplete CDR3 DNA: TGTGCCAGCAGCTTAAGAGGGACAGGGCGAGAGACC. This encodes CASSLRGTGRET. The complete CDR3 reads CASSLRGTGRETQYF.

The CDR3 spells CARRFDGQGLYPNYGYTF. Incomplete CDR3 DNA: TGTGCCAGAAGATTTGACGGACAGGGGTTATACCCTAACTATGGC. The rearrangement links TRBV5-3 to TRBJ1-2; 9 bases align to TRBD1. The CDR3 end is not reached by the read, which stops 3 residues before it; the germline J gene fills it in. TRBV5-3 is assigned to the ORF class and has an uncertain function. The trim removed 5 bases at V and 0 bases at J, leaving 14 bases unmatched. This CDR3 has 18 residues.

About this clone itself: Read sequence stops 3 residues before the CDR3 end, and the germline J gene provides the missing end. The chain joins TRBV18 to TRBJ2-1; D gene unclear. The V and J ends lost 0 bases and 6 bases respectively, with 15 bases between them. The CDR3 covers 16 residues. CDR1 and CDR2 (germline): KGHSH, LQKENI. The part of the CDR3 DNA that was read is TGTGCCAGCTCACCACCTGTCGGCAAGTTAGCCAATGAG. Translating it yields CASSPPVGKLANE. In full, the CDR3 is CASSPPVGKLANEQFF.

Details on this clone: The missing CDR3 end, 3 residues past where the read stops, is filled in from the germline J gene. This sequence joins TRBV4-2 and TRBJ2-3, with D hard to call. The germline V and J ends were trimmed by 1 base and 1 base, with 9 bases remaining between them. The length of the CDR3 is 15 residues. Germline V gene sequence: CDR1 LGHNA, CDR2 YNFKEQ. CDR3 region: CASSQGSSGTDTQYF. The sequenced part of the CDR3 DNA is TGTGCCAGCAGCCAAGGGTCAAGCGGCACAGATACG.

Comment on this clone: Read sequence stops 3 residues before the CDR3 end, and the germline J gene provides the missing end. The V gene is TRBV20-1, the J gene TRBJ2-5; a possible D gene is TRBD1 (6 bases). CDR1 is DFQATT and CDR2 is SNEGSKA in the germline V gene (reference sequence). CDR3 length: 12 residues. V lost 6 bases and J lost 5, with 13 bases in between. The CDR3 loop reads CSAPGARETQYF. The sequenced CDR3 bases are TGCAGTGCCCCAGGGGCAAGGGAGACC.

On this clone itself: The CDR3 end is not reached by the read, which stops 3 residues before it; the germline J gene fills it in. V usage is TRBV29-1 and J usage is TRBJ1-1; D is unresolved. The CDR3 is 12 residues long. V was trimmed by 7 bases and J by 4 bases, leaving 13 bases between them. Germline V lookup: CDR1 SQVTM, CDR2 ANQGSEA. The part of the CDR3 DNA that was read is TGCAGCGGCATGACCGCGGGCACTGAA. Encoded protein: CSGMTAGTE. The full CDR3 is CSGMTAGTEAFF.

Concerning this clone: The CDR3 end is not reached by the read, which stops 3 residues before it; the germline J gene fills it in. The chain couples TRBV28 to TRBJ1-5; D may be TRBD1 (6 bases). The length of the CDR3 is 17 residues. The V and J ends lost 1 base and 7 bases respectively, with 20 bases between them. Germline loops: CDR1 MDHEN, CDR2 SYDVKM. The CDR3: CASSLLAGGGRRQPQHF. CDR3 DNA, as far as it was read: TGTGCCAGCAGTTTATTGGCGGGGGGCGGTCGGCGGCAGCCC.

Remarks on this clone: Read sequence stops 3 residues before the CDR3 end, and the germline J gene provides the missing end. The gene calls are TRBV5-4 and TRBJ2-7; D gene unclear. Trimming took off 8 bases at V and 4 bases at J, with 4 bases between the two ends. The germline V gene encodes CDR1 SGHNT and CDR2 YYREEE (reference sequence). The CDR3 covers 9 residues. Partial CDR3 DNA: TGTGCCAGTATATACGAG. This translates into CASIYE. The CDR3 in its entirety is CASIYEQYF.

Comments on this clone: Read sequence stops 3 residues before the CDR3 end, and the germline J gene provides the missing end. The chain employs TRBV2 and TRBJ2-7; 8 nucleotides agree with TRBD2. Germline assignment: CDR1 SNHLY and CDR2 FYNNEI. The CDR3 has 15 residues. V was clipped by 6 bases and J by 6 bases; unmatched bases: 13. The CDR3 loop is CASRGPSGSSAEQYF. The CDR3 DNA, read in part, is TGTGCCAGCAGGGGACCTAGCGGGTCGTCGGCCGAG.

A remark on this clone: The read terminates 3 residues before the CDR3 end, so the remaining end is supplied by the germline J gene. The V gene is TRBV2, the J gene TRBJ2-7; TRBD1 matches at 10 bases. Trimming removed 4 bases from V and 3 bases from J; junction bases left unmatched: 9. Germline lookup yields CDR1 SNHLY and CDR2 FYNNEI. The CDR3 has 16 amino acids. The CDR3 region is CASSASGTGVIYEQYF. The CDR3 bases that were read are TGTGCCAGCAGTGCATCCGGGACAGGGGTAATCTACGAG.

Concerning this clone itself: The read terminates 3 residues ahead of where the CDR3 ends, so the germline J gene completes it. This rearrangement joins TRBV5-6 to TRBJ2-3; unclear D gene. This CDR3 has 11 residues. Germline CDR1 and CDR2: SGHDT and YYEEEE. CDR3 DNA (partial): TGTGCCAGCAGCTTCCGACGGGCG. Encoded protein: CASSFRRA. The complete CDR3 reads CASSFRRAQYF.

On this clone: The read ends 3 residues shy of where the CDR3 ends; the end is completed using the germline J gene. The chain uses TRBV29-1 and TRBJ2-7; 9 bases fit TRBD1. V was pared by 5 bases and J by 2 bases, with 4 bases of the junction left unmatched. The V gene's germline CDR1 is SQVTM and CDR2 ANQGSEA. This CDR3 spans 13 amino acids. CDR3 DNA (partial): TGCAGCGTTTCGCGGGACAGGGCCTACGAG. Translating gives CSVSRDRAYE. The full-length CDR3 reads as CSVSRDRAYEQYF.

On this clone itself: Sequencing ends 3 residues short of the CDR3 end; the germline J gene provides the rest. The genes are TRBV2 and TRBJ2-3, with D perhaps matching TRBD2 (5 bases). Germline CDR1 reads SNHLY; CDR2 reads FYNNEI. The CDR3 runs 13 residues. The V end lost 11 bases, the J end lost 1 base, and 13 bases lay between the germline ends. CDR3: CAALGRGTDTQYF. The sequenced CDR3 bases are TGTGCCGCACTAGGTCGGGGCACAGATACG.

For this clone: The read terminates 3 residues before the CDR3 end, so the remaining end is supplied by the germline J gene. The genes are TRBV5-1 and TRBJ2-1; 9 bases match TRBD2. The trim removed 5 bases at V and 5 bases at J, leaving 8 bases unmatched. The CDR3 covers 15 residues. Germline V CDR1 and CDR2: SGHRS, YFSETQ. CDR3 DNA (partial): TGCGCCAGCAGGCGCGGGGGGGCCATGGACAATGAG. Translated, it gives CASRRGGAMDNE. The entire CDR3 sequence reads CASRRGGAMDNEQFF. The full variable domain, completed using reference TRBV5-1 and TRBJ2-1, is KAGVTQTPRYLIKTRGQQVTLSCSPISGHRSVSWYQQTPGQGLQFLFEYFSETQRNKGNFPGRFSGRQFSNSRSEMNVSTLELGDSALYLCASRRGGAMDNEQFFGPGTRLTVL.

For this clone: Read sequence stops 3 residues before the CDR3 end, and the germline J gene provides the missing end. The genes are TRBV5-4 and TRBJ2-2; the D gene is possibly TRBD2 (5 bases). CDR1 and CDR2 from the germline V gene are SGHNT and YYREEE (reference sequence). CDR3 size: 16 residues. V lost 7 bases and J lost 0, with 16 bases in between. Partial CDR3 DNA: TGTGCCAGCCGGATGAGCGGTGATCCGAACACCGGGGAG. Its protein product is CASRMSGDPNTGE. The entire CDR3 protein is CASRMSGDPNTGELFF.

Partial CDR3 DNA: TGTGCCAGCAGTTACCAGGACAGGGACTACGAG. Residues: CASSYQDRDYE. From start to end, the CDR3 is CASSYQDRDYEQYF. The chain recombines TRBV6-2 or TRBV6-3 with TRBJ2-7, with 8 bases fitting TRBD1. Sequencing ends 3 residues short of the CDR3 end; the germline J gene provides the rest. V shed 2 bases, J shed 3 bases, and the junction held 3 bases outside the gene matches. Germline assignment: CDR1 MNHEY and CDR2 SVGEGT. The CDR3 is made up of 14 amino acids.

Worth noting for this clone: Read sequence stops 3 residues before the CDR3 end, and the germline J gene provides the missing end. The chain carries TRBV6-2 or TRBV6-3 and TRBJ2-1; the D gene is possibly TRBD2 (7 bases). Trimming removed 5 bases from V and 5 bases from J, with 13 bases in between. Germline CDR1 MNHEY, CDR2 SVGEGT. CDR3 length: 14 residues. The CDR3 DNA, read in part, is TGTGCCAGCAGTCAAGAGGGGGGGCACAATGAG. This codes for CASSQEGGHNE. The full CDR3 protein reads CASSQEGGHNEQFF.

Of note for this clone: The CDR3 extends 3 residues past the end of the read, so its final part is completed from the germline J gene. The chain joins TRBV7-2 to TRBJ2-7, with TRBD2 matching 7 bases. Looked up from germline, CDR1 is SGHTA and CDR2 is FQGNSA. This CDR3 contains 15 residues. J was trimmed by 3 bases and V by 4 bases; bases with no gene match: 9. The chain's CDR3 is CASSSEAPGGYEQYF. CDR3 DNA, as far as it was read: TGTGCCAGCAGCTCCGAAGCCCCGGGGGGCTACGAG.

About this clone: The read ends 3 residues early relative to the CDR3; the germline J gene fills the gap. The genes are TRBV7-2 and TRBJ2-3, with D perhaps matching TRBD2 (7 bases). The V end lost 1 base, the J end lost 5 bases, and 13 bases lay between the germline ends. The CDR3 runs 15 residues. Germline loops: CDR1 SGHTA, CDR2 FQGNSA. The chain's CDR3 is CASSLGGRGGDTQYF. Partial CDR3 DNA: TGTGCCAGCAGCTTAGGTGGAAGGGGGGGAGATACG. Variable domain in full (rest from reference TRBV7-2 and TRBJ2-3): GAGVSQSPSNKVTEKGKDVELRCDPISGHTALYWYRQSLGQGLEFLIYFQGNSAPDKSGLPSDRFSAERTGGSVSTLTIQRTQQEDSAVYLCASSLGGRGGDTQYFGPGTRLTVL.

A word on this clone: The read finishes 3 residues shy of the CDR3 end, and the germline J gene is used to complete it. This chain joins TRBV29-1 and TRBJ2-7, with 7 bases fitting TRBD2. Germline trimming cut 0 bases from V and 0 bases from J; bases unmatched to any gene: 2. Germline V gene sequence: CDR1 SQVTM, CDR2 ANQGSEA. The CDR3 totals 14 residues. CDR3 residues: CSVEDPSGSYEQYF. The CDR3 bases that were read are TGCAGCGTTGAAGATCCTAGCGGCTCCTACGAG.

In regard to this clone: Read data end 3 residues before the CDR3 end; the end is taken from the germline J gene. The rearrangement links TRBV5-1 to TRBJ1-5; maybe TRBD1 (5 bases). The CDR3 runs 15 residues. Germline CDR1 SGHRS, CDR2 YFSETQ. The V gene lost 4 bases and the J gene lost 0 bases, with 11 bases spanning the gap. The CDR3 is CASSPGLYSNQPQHF. CDR3 bases read: TGCGCCAGCAGCCCGGGACTGTATAGCAATCAGCCC.